A selection of T cell receptor beta chains follows, all from one sample in a study of control samples from healthy donors and cancer patients. Clones were read by immunoSEQ multiplex PCR, and TCRdb kept only the in-frame ones, dropping some. The sample consists of 75,000 to 100,000 clones, 85% to 90% of them appearing once. The source material was blood. Receptors originate from a man in his thirties or forties in good health. CDR3s include the opening cysteine and the closing phenylalanine or tryptophan. A D gene is named only where the DNA matches it firmly. Size values are once, few and many counts, or a class for expanded clones, and some rows have none.

v_call	d_call	clone_size	j_call	cdr3_nt	cdr3_aa
TRBV2	NA	few	TRBJ1-5	TGTGCCAGCAGGGACAGAGACAATCAGCCCCAGCATTTT	CASRDRDNQPQHF
TRBV5-6	NA	once	TRBJ2-1	TGTGCCAGCAGCTTCCGGTCTAGGAGCTCCTACAATGAGCAGTTCTTC	CASSFRSRSSYNEQFF
TRBV5-4	NA	NA	TRBJ2-7	TGTGCCAGCAGCTTGGGTAACCAGTGGTACGAGCAGTACTTC	CASSLGNQWYEQYF
TRBV7-9	TRBD2	NA	TRBJ2-3	TGTGCCAGCAGCCCTAGCGGAACTAGCACAGATACGCAGTATTTT	CASSPSGTSTDTQYF
TRBV5-1	NA	NA	TRBJ2-1	TGCGCCAGCAGCTCGTGGCGCGTCGGGATCGATGAGCAGTTCTTC	CASSSWRVGIDEQFF
TRBV4-3	NA	NA	TRBJ1-2	TGCGCCAGCAGCCAAGAATCTGGGACTAACTATGGCTACACCTTC	CASSQESGTNYGYTF
TRBV7-3	NA	NA	TRBJ2-5	TGTGCCAGCAGCCAAGTCGGGCGCCGGGTCGGGGAGACCCAGTACTTC	CASSQVGRRVGETQYF
TRBV7-3	NA	once	TRBJ2-2	TGTGCCAGCAGCCCCACCAAGGGGACCGGGGAGCTGTTTTTT	CASSPTKGTGELFF
TRBV28	NA	NA	TRBJ1-1	TGTGCCAGCAGTTCAGGGGCCAACATGAACACTGAAGCTTTCTTT	CASSSGANMNTEAFF
TRBV9	NA	few	TRBJ2-4	TGTGCCAGCAGCGGAAGAGAAAACATTCAGTACTTC	CASSGRENIQYF